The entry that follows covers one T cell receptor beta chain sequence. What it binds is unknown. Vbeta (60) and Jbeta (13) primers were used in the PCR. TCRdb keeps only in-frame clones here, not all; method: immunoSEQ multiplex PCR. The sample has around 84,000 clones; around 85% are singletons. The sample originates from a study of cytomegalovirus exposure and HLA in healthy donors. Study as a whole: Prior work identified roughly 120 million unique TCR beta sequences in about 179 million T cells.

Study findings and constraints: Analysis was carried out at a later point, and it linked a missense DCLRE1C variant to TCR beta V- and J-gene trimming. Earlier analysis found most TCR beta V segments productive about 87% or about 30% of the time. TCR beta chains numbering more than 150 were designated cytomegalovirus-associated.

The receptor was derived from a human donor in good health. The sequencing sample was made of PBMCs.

This CDR3 reads CASRRDRDSYEQYF. The CDR3 DNA sequence: TGTGCCAGCAGGAGGGACAGGGATTCCTACGAGCAGTACTTC. The rearrangement joins TRBV2 to TRBJ2-7; TRBD1 agrees at 9 bases. Germline assignment: CDR1 SNHLY and CDR2 FYNNEI. With 6 bases clipped from V and 1 base from J, the junction kept 4 bases outside the gene matches. CDR3 length equals 14 residues.